The 14 T cell receptor beta chains below come from one sample, sequenced in a study of blood T cells in healthy people across ages. A second about 7 to 11 cycle PCR used barcoded and J-beta primers. TCRdb reanalysed the 5' RACE reads using MiXCR and keeps one entry per CDR3 protein. This table holds around 990,000 distinct CDR3 sequences, around 25% found once. These data were also filed under a second study, of T cells of mothers and their children.

Material for sequencing was blood. The receptor set was obtained from a girl between 2 and 10 years old in good health.

This chain connects TRBV3-1 to TRBJ2-5; 10 bases match TRBD2. The CDR3 covers 20 residues. V lost 4 bases, J lost 5 bases, and 22 bases stayed unmatched. Germline V gene lookup returns CDR1 LGHDT and CDR2 YNNKEL (reference sequence). The CDR3 spells CASSLNLSSSGRAFGETQYF. The CDR3 nucleotides are TGTGCCAGCAGCCTTAACCTCTCTTCCAGCGGGAGGGCCTTCGGGGAGACCCAGTACTTC.

The genes are TRBV21-1 and TRBJ2-7; TRBD2, the D gene given by the table, was not confirmed from the DNA. TRBV21-1 is flagged as a pseudogene. The CDR3 totals 18 residues. The CDR3 loop is CASSKDGGRLAGDYEQYF. The CDR3, as DNA: TGTGCCAGCAGCAAAGACGGGGGACGACTAGCGGGAGACTACGAGCAGTACTTC.

The rearrangement joins TRBV28 to TRBJ2-4; D is perhaps TRBD1 (6 bases). The CDR3 is made up of 16 amino acids. The germline V and J ends were trimmed by 5 bases and 5 bases, with 19 bases remaining between them. In germline, CDR1 is MDHEN, CDR2 SYDVKM. In DNA, the CDR3 is TGTGCCAGCAGTATCGCCTACAGGGTTGGTGAAAACATTCAGTACTTC. Its protein is CASSIAYRVGENIQYF.

This clonotype was seen a few times. The chain uses TRBV13 and TRBJ2-7, with D possibly being TRBD1 or TRBD2 (5 bases each). Trimming took 4 bases from V and 5 from J, leaving 9 bases between them. The CDR3 consists of 12 residues. The germline V gene has CDR1 PRHDT and CDR2 FYEKMQ (reference sequence). The CDR3: CASSSGTHEQYF. CDR3 sequence (DNA): TGTGCCAGCAGCTCAGGGACCCACGAGCAGTACTTC. The whole variable domain, remainder taken from reference TRBV13 and TRBJ2-7, is AAGVIQSPRHLIKEKRETATLKCYPIPRHDTVYWYQQGPGQDPQFLISFYEKMQSDKGSIPDRFSAQQFSDYHSELNMSSLELGDSALYFCASSSGTHEQYFGPGTRLTVT.

The chain links TRBV12-3 or TRBV12-4 to TRBJ2-5; no reliable D call. The length of the CDR3 is 12 residues. V lost 4 bases to trimming and J lost 5 bases, with 8 bases between them. The CDR3 protein is CASSSAVETQYF. The CDR3, as DNA: TGTGCCAGCAGTTCAGCCGTGGAGACCCAGTACTTC.

The genes are TRBV4-1 and TRBJ2-7; D gene uncertain. Trimming shortened V by 0 bases and J by 2 bases, and 8 bases separated the two germline ends. The CDR3 has 14 residues. CDR1 and CDR2 from the germline V gene are MGHRA and YSYEKL. This chain's CDR3 is CASSQEVETYEQYF. The DNA of the CDR3 is TGCGCCAGCAGCCAAGAGGTCGAAACCTACGAGCAGTACTTC.

The chain has TRBV13 and TRBJ1-4; tentative D call: TRBD1 (6 bases). The length of the CDR3 is 14 residues. V lost 8 bases, J lost 5 bases, and 15 bases lay in between. CDR1 and CDR2 from the germline V gene are PRHDT and FYEKMQ (reference sequence). The CDR3 nucleotides are TGTGCCAGCGGTAAGGGGGGAACGAATGAAAAACTGTTTTTT. This translates into CASGKGGTNEKLFF.

This clonotype turned up a few times. Sequence at one end of the junction differs from germline and may be a read error. V and J are TRBV27 and TRBJ2-5; tentatively, D is TRBD2 (5 bases). The DNA end is more similar to TRBJ2-1, so the J call may be wrong. The CDR3 is 14 residues long. Germline V gene data show CDR1 as MNHEY and CDR2 as SMNVEV (reference sequence). The CDR3 sequence is CANSLWATGNGQFF. CDR3 coding DNA: TGTGCCAACAGTTTATGGGCCACGGGGAATGGGCAGTTCTTC.

J is TRBJ2-7 and V is TRBV19, with D uncertain. Germline CDR1 is LNHDA and CDR2 is SQIVND (reference sequence). CDR3 size: 11 residues. V shed 4 bases and J shed 5 bases, with 6 bases lying between them. DNA of the CDR3: TGTGCCAGTAGTACAGGAGACGAGCAGTACTTC. Translation gives CASSTGDEQYF. Complete variable domain (other parts from reference TRBV19 and TRBJ2-7): DGGITQSPKYLFRKEGQNVTLSCEQNLNHDAMYWYRQDPGQGLRLIYYSQIVNDFQKGDIAEGYSVSREKKESFPLTVTSAQKNPTAFYLCASSTGDEQYFGPGTRLTVT.

This sequence joins TRBV7-3 and TRBJ2-5; a weak D match, TRBD1 (6 bases). The J call may not be correct, given that the DNA end is closer to TRBJ2-1. CDR1 is SGHTA, CDR2 FQGTGA, per germline. The CDR3 contains 15 residues. CDR3 in DNA: TGTGCCAGCAGCTTAAAAGGGGGTACCCCCAATGAGCAGTTCTTC. This codes for CASSLKGGTPNEQFF.

This clonotype was seen more than once but under ten times. This chain connects TRBV7-2 to TRBJ1-2; no definite D call. The germline V gene has CDR1 SGHTA and CDR2 FQGNSA. V was cut by 7 bases and J by 0 bases, with 15 bases left in between. The CDR3 runs to 15 residues. In nucleotides, the CDR3 is TGTGCCAGCACCCTTCCCCCTCGAGCTAACTATGGCTACACCTTC. Residues: CASTLPPRANYGYTF.

This clonotype was recorded a few times. J is TRBJ2-1 and V is TRBV3-1; 10 bases line up with TRBD1. The V gene end was trimmed by 6 bases and the J gene end by 7 bases; junction bases not matched to a gene: 12. The germline CDR1 and CDR2 sequences are LGHDT and YNNKEL (reference sequence). The CDR3 runs 16 residues. CDR3 nucleotide sequence: TGTGCCAGCAGAAGCGGACAGGGGGTTACCAGAAATGAGCAGTTCTTC. Protein product: CASRSGQGVTRNEQFF.

A few counts support this clonotype. The chain joins TRBV9 to TRBJ2-2; 8 bases align to TRBD2. The germline V gene encodes CDR1 SGDLS and CDR2 YYNGEE. Trimming cost V 0 bases and J 5 bases; bases outside gene matches: 3. This CDR3 spans 15 amino acids. As DNA, the CDR3 is TGTGCCAGCAGCGTAGCGGGAGGGGGAACCGGGGAGCTGTTTTTT. It translates to CASSVAGGGTGELFF.

The CDR3: CASSFLDRYTGTQYF. The DNA for the CDR3 is TGTGCCAGCAGTTTCCTGGACCGATACACGGGGACGCAGTATTTT. V is TRBV6-2 or TRBV6-3 and J is TRBJ2-3; the D gene is possibly TRBD2 (5 bases). Germline CDR1 is MNHEY and CDR2 is SVGEGT. Deletions cut 4 bases from V and 9 bases from J, with 20 bases between. The CDR3 contains 15 residues.